This TCR beta chain appears in the sequencing data of a study of T-cell reconstitution after alpha-beta-depleted transplantation in children. Trimming pared 1 base from V and 0 bases from J, leaving 6 bases between. This CDR3 contains 14 residues. CDR1 and CDR2 from the germline V gene are MGHRA and YSYEKL. The authors prepared the TCRbeta library with unique molecular identifiers. TCRdb analysed the PCR reads with MiXCR anew, one entry per CDR3 protein. The sample lists fewer than 750,000 distinct CDR3 sequences, 25% to 30% occurring once. The starting material was PBMCs, obtained before TCRalphabeta/CD19-depleted stem cell transplant. The V call is TRBV4-1, the J call TRBJ2-5; no reliable D call. The receptor's source is a boy younger than two with Wiskott-Aldrich syndrome, due to receive a stem cell transplant. The CDR3 nucleotides read TGCGCCAGCAGCCAAGTCCGAAACCAAGAGACCCAGTACTTC. Its translation: CASSQVRNQETQYF.